This T cell receptor (beta chain) was found in a study of blood T cell repertoires in COVID-19. Study context: From the United States, Italy and Spain came samples of acute and convalescent COVID-19. From T cells, B-cell-depleted T cells, or PBMCs came the material, which was cDNA or gDNA.

In the authors' workflow: Reference gene primers were amplified, and this amplification served to estimate nucleated cell counts. TCRdb's table, derived via immunoSEQ multiplex PCR, lists solely in-frame clones and lacks some. Clone size and the V and J calls come from that table; the DNA yielded D and trimming. The sample has over 200,000 clones, roughly nine tenths seen once. This clone appeared once. Trimming took off 3 bases at V and 7 bases at J, with 17 bases between the two ends. Germline V gives CDR1 SGHDT, CDR2 YYEEEE. The CDR3 is 15 amino acids. The V call is TRBV5-6, the J call TRBJ1-5; D is perhaps TRBD1 (6 bases). This TCR was sampled from a man in his fifties or sixties who had recovered from COVID-19. Sequencing was done on a sample of peripheral blood. The chain's CDR3 is CASSSLGANHQPQHF. CDR3 in DNA: TGTGCCAGCAGCTCTCTGGGGGCGAACCACCAGCCCCAGCATTTT.